Reported below is one T cell receptor beta chain. The sample belongs to a study of cytomegalovirus exposure and HLA in healthy donors. The CDR3 totals 15 residues. V lost 1 base, J lost 3 bases, and 3 bases stayed unmatched. Germline V gene sequence: CDR1 MGHRA, CDR2 YSYEKL. The PCR contained 60 Vbeta and 13 Jbeta primers. Using immunoSEQ multiplex PCR, the repertoire was profiled, and TCRdb retains in-frame clones only, with some absent. The sample yields approximately 150,000 clones, 65% to 80% seen once. The TCR sequence derives from a man aged 35 to 55 in good health and CMV-seronegative. Material: PBMCs. The chain uses TRBV4-1 and TRBJ2-1, with TRBD1 matching over 7 bases. The CDR3 region has the DNA TGCGCCAGCAGCCAAGCAGGGGGTGTCTACAATGAGCAGTTCTTC. It is translated as CASSQAGGVYNEQFF.